These T cell receptor beta chains were read from a single sample in a study of blood T cell repertoires in COVID-19. Method: immunoSEQ multiplex PCR; TCRdb's copy keeps in-frame clones and lacks some. The sample lists roughly 390,000 clones, roughly 85% occurring once. Source material: peripheral blood. The receptors here all came from a woman under 30 with acute or convalescent COVID-19. The CDR3 runs from the conserved cysteine through the conserved F or W. Fields, in order: V gene, clone size, CDR3 length, D gene, J gene, CDR3 DNA, CDR3 protein. The D gene is left open where the match is weak. Not all rows give a size; the values are once, few, many and, for expanded clones, a class.

V gene: TRBV5-6
clone size: -
CDR3 length: 15
D gene: -
J gene: TRBJ1-6
CDR3 DNA: TGTGCCAGCAGCTTGGGGGTGACCCTGGGACACATCCTCCACTTT
CDR3 protein: CASSLGVTLGHILHF

V gene: TRBV14
clone size: -
CDR3 length: 14
D gene: TRBD1
J gene: TRBJ2-2
CDR3 DNA: TGTGCCAGCAGCTTTTTACAGGGGGCCGGGGAGCTGTTTTTT
CDR3 protein: CASSFLQGAGELFF

V gene: TRBV27
clone size: -
CDR3 length: 14
D gene: TRBD1
J gene: TRBJ2-7
CDR3 DNA: TGTGCCAGCAGTTTTCTGGACAGGCCCTACGAGCAGTACTTC
CDR3 protein: CASSFLDRPYEQYF

V gene: TRBV11-3
clone size: -
CDR3 length: 18
D gene: -
J gene: TRBJ2-1
CDR3 DNA: TGTGCCAGCAGCTTAGGCAGGGAGGATAGGAGCTCCTACAATGAGCAGTTCTTC
CDR3 protein: CASSLGREDRSSYNEQFF

V gene: TRBV27
clone size: -
CDR3 length: 13
D gene: TRBD1
J gene: TRBJ2-7
CDR3 DNA: TGTGCCAGCCGACAGGGTTGGTCCTACGAGCAGTACTTC
CDR3 protein: CASRQGWSYEQYF

V gene: TRBV28
clone size: few
CDR3 length: 17
D gene: TRBD1
J gene: TRBJ2-1
CDR3 DNA: TGTGCCAGCAGTTTGGGCGGTAGGGACAGGGCCTACAATGAGCAGTTCTTC
CDR3 protein: CASSLGGRDRAYNEQFF

V gene: TRBV3-1/TRBV3-2
clone size: -
CDR3 length: 16
D gene: TRBD1
J gene: TRBJ2-3
CDR3 DNA: TGTGCCAGCAGACCAGGACAGGGGGCACGCACAGATACGCAGTATTTT
CDR3 protein: CASRPGQGARTDTQYF

V gene: TRBV5-6
clone size: -
CDR3 length: 15
D gene: TRBD2
J gene: TRBJ2-1
CDR3 DNA: TGTGCCAGCAGGCGGGGGGTCAGCTCCTACAATGAGCAGTTCTTC
CDR3 protein: CASRRGVSSYNEQFF

V gene: TRBV6-1
clone size: -
CDR3 length: 14
D gene: -
J gene: TRBJ2-7
CDR3 DNA: TGTGCCAGCAGTGAAGTCGGTGCTACCTACGAGCAGTACTTC
CDR3 protein: CASSEVGATYEQYF

V gene: TRBV10-3
clone size: once
CDR3 length: 12
D gene: -
J gene: TRBJ2-7
CDR3 DNA: TGTGCCATCAGCAGCGGCTCCAACGAGCAGTACTTC
CDR3 protein: CAISSGSNEQYF

V gene: TRBV25-1
clone size: -
CDR3 length: 17
D gene: TRBD1
J gene: TRBJ2-3
CDR3 DNA: TGTGCCAGCAGTCTGGGACAGGGGGTCTCGGTCACAGATACGCAGTATTTT
CDR3 protein: CASSLGQGVSVTDTQYF

V gene: TRBV28
clone size: -
CDR3 length: 14
D gene: -
J gene: TRBJ2-3
CDR3 DNA: TGTGCCAGCAGTAAAAGGGGGTTCCCAGATACGCAGTATTTT
CDR3 protein: CASSKRGFPDTQYF

V gene: TRBV2
clone size: -
CDR3 length: 11
D gene: -
J gene: TRBJ2-2
CDR3 DNA: TGTGTCACCCAGGGCACCGGGGAGCTGTTTTTT
CDR3 protein: CVTQGTGELFF

V gene: TRBV19
clone size: -
CDR3 length: 15
D gene: -
J gene: TRBJ1-6
CDR3 DNA: TGTGCCAGTAGTGTCCGACAGGACTTAGATTCACCCCTCCACTTT
CDR3 protein: CASSVRQDLDSPLHF

V gene: TRBV7-9
clone size: -
CDR3 length: 15
D gene: TRBD1
J gene: TRBJ2-3
CDR3 DNA: TGTGCCAGCAGCCGGGGACAGGGAGGACGGGATACGCAGTATTTT
CDR3 protein: CASSRGQGGRDTQYF

V gene: TRBV13
clone size: -
CDR3 length: 14
D gene: -
J gene: TRBJ1-2
CDR3 DNA: TGTGCCAGCAGCTTAGACAGATCTAACTATGGCTACACCTTC
CDR3 protein: CASSLDRSNYGYTF

V gene: TRBV6-6
clone size: -
CDR3 length: 13
D gene: -
J gene: TRBJ1-6
CDR3 DNA: TGTGCCAGCAGTTACTCGGAGAATTCACCCCTCCACTTT
CDR3 protein: CASSYSENSPLHF

V gene: TRBV2
clone size: -
CDR3 length: 15
D gene: -
J gene: TRBJ1-5
CDR3 DNA: TGTGCCAGCAGTGAGTTTGGAGGGGCGGCTCAGCCCCAGCATTTT
CDR3 protein: CASSEFGGAAQPQHF

V gene: TRBV2
clone size: -
CDR3 length: 14
D gene: TRBD2
J gene: TRBJ2-7
CDR3 DNA: TGTGCCAGCAGTGAAGGGGGTAGCGGGTACGAGCAGTACTTC
CDR3 protein: CASSEGGSGYEQYF

V gene: TRBV7-3
clone size: -
CDR3 length: 15
D gene: -
J gene: TRBJ1-1
CDR3 DNA: TGTGCCAGCAGCTTAATTCGCCAGTTAAACACTGAAGCTTTCTTT
CDR3 protein: CASSLIRQLNTEAFF

V gene: TRBV4-2
clone size: -
CDR3 length: 16
D gene: TRBD1
J gene: TRBJ2-3
CDR3 DNA: TGTGCCAGCAGCCAAGAATGGGGACAGGGCACAGATACGCAGTATTTT
CDR3 protein: CASSQEWGQGTDTQYF

V gene: TRBV6-5
clone size: once
CDR3 length: 14
D gene: -
J gene: TRBJ1-3
CDR3 DNA: TGTGCCAGCAGCCTCTCCAGGGTTGGAAACACCATATATTTT
CDR3 protein: CASSLSRVGNTIYF

V gene: TRBV18
clone size: -
CDR3 length: 15
D gene: -
J gene: TRBJ2-1
CDR3 DNA: TGTGCCAGCTCACCACCTACCACAGGCTACAATGAGCAGTTCTTC
CDR3 protein: CASSPPTTGYNEQFF

V gene: TRBV5-1
clone size: -
CDR3 length: 14
D gene: -
J gene: TRBJ2-1
CDR3 DNA: TGCGCCAGCAGCTTTAAGAGCGATTCCAATGAGCAGTTCTTC
CDR3 protein: CASSFKSDSNEQFF

V gene: TRBV6-6
clone size: -
CDR3 length: 14
D gene: -
J gene: TRBJ1-1
CDR3 DNA: TGTGCCAGCAGTTCTATACAGGGGAACACTGAAGCTTTCTTT
CDR3 protein: CASSSIQGNTEAFF

V gene: TRBV9
clone size: -
CDR3 length: 16
D gene: -
J gene: TRBJ1-5
CDR3 DNA: TGTGCCAGCAAGTTTGGGCCAATGAATAGCAATCAGCCCCAGCATTTT
CDR3 protein: CASKFGPMNSNQPQHF

V gene: TRBV5-1
clone size: -
CDR3 length: 15
D gene: TRBD2
J gene: TRBJ2-7
CDR3 DNA: TGCGCCAGCAGCTTGGGACTAGCGGGGGTCTACGAGCAGTACTTC
CDR3 protein: CASSLGLAGVYEQYF

V gene: TRBV19
clone size: -
CDR3 length: 16
D gene: TRBD1
J gene: TRBJ1-5
CDR3 DNA: TGTGCCAGTAGTGGGCTCGGGACAGGGTCACATCAGCCCCAGCATTTT
CDR3 protein: CASSGLGTGSHQPQHF

V gene: TRBV7-8
clone size: -
CDR3 length: 17
D gene: TRBD1
J gene: TRBJ1-4
CDR3 DNA: TGTGTCAGCAGCTTAGCGGGCAGGGGGCCGACTAATGAAAAACTGTTTTTT
CDR3 protein: CVSSLAGRGPTNEKLFF

V gene: TRBV5-4
clone size: -
CDR3 length: 18
D gene: TRBD2
J gene: TRBJ2-2
CDR3 DNA: TGTGCCAGCAGCTCCCCTGGACTAGCGGGACTCAACACCGGGGAGCTGTTTTTT
CDR3 protein: CASSSPGLAGLNTGELFF

V gene: TRBV15
clone size: -
CDR3 length: 15
D gene: -
J gene: TRBJ2-3
CDR3 DNA: TGTGCCACCCAAGACGGGAGGCCTCCCCAGGGGACGCAGTATTTT
CDR3 protein: CATQDGRPPQGTQYF

V gene: TRBV5-6
clone size: -
CDR3 length: 14
D gene: TRBD1
J gene: TRBJ1-6
CDR3 DNA: TGTGCCAGCAGCTTAGGACAGGGCAATTCACCCCTCCACTTT
CDR3 protein: CASSLGQGNSPLHF

V gene: TRBV11-2
clone size: few
CDR3 length: 15
D gene: TRBD1
J gene: TRBJ1-5
CDR3 DNA: TGTGCCAGCAGCCCTGCGGGACAGAGCAATCAGCCCCAGCATTTT
CDR3 protein: CASSPAGQSNQPQHF

V gene: TRBV6-1
clone size: -
CDR3 length: 15
D gene: TRBD1
J gene: TRBJ1-2
CDR3 DNA: TGTGCCAGCAGTGAACAACAGGGGTCCGCCTATGGCTACACCTTC
CDR3 protein: CASSEQQGSAYGYTF

V gene: TRBV4-1
clone size: -
CDR3 length: 15
D gene: TRBD1
J gene: TRBJ1-2
CDR3 DNA: TGCGCCAGCAGCCAAGATGAAGGACAGGCCTATGGCTACACCTTC
CDR3 protein: CASSQDEGQAYGYTF

V gene: TRBV14
clone size: -
CDR3 length: 15
D gene: TRBD1
J gene: TRBJ1-1
CDR3 DNA: TGTGCCAGCAGCCAAGAGTACGCGACAGGGGGTCCAGCTTTCTTT
CDR3 protein: CASSQEYATGGPAFF

V gene: TRBV7-3
clone size: -
CDR3 length: 14
D gene: -
J gene: TRBJ2-2
CDR3 DNA: TGTGCCAGCAGCTTATCGGGTCTCAACGGGGAGCTGTTTTTT
CDR3 protein: CASSLSGLNGELFF

V gene: TRBV6-5
clone size: -
CDR3 length: 15
D gene: TRBD1
J gene: TRBJ1-2
CDR3 DNA: TGTGCCAGCAGTCGGACAGGGGAGGGTCGAAGTGGCTACACCTTC
CDR3 protein: CASSRTGEGRSGYTF

V gene: TRBV4-1
clone size: -
CDR3 length: 15
D gene: TRBD1
J gene: TRBJ1-1
CDR3 DNA: TGCGCCAGCAGCCAGGTCGGTACAGGGGTCCGTGAAGCTTTCTTT
CDR3 protein: CASSQVGTGVREAFF

V gene: TRBV3-1/TRBV3-2
clone size: -
CDR3 length: 14
D gene: TRBD2
J gene: TRBJ2-1
CDR3 DNA: TGTGCCAGCAGCCAACCAGCGGGAGGAAATGAGCAGTTCTTC
CDR3 protein: CASSQPAGGNEQFF

V gene: TRBV9
clone size: -
CDR3 length: 13
D gene: -
J gene: TRBJ2-3
CDR3 DNA: TGTGCCAGCAGCGTAAGTAGCGCAGATACGCAGTATTTT
CDR3 protein: CASSVSSADTQYF

V gene: TRBV9
clone size: once
CDR3 length: 14
D gene: -
J gene: TRBJ1-1
CDR3 DNA: TGTGCCAGCAGCGTAGCGGGGGTGAACACTGAAGCTTTCTTT
CDR3 protein: CASSVAGVNTEAFF

V gene: TRBV4-2
clone size: -
CDR3 length: 14
D gene: TRBD1
J gene: TRBJ1-6
CDR3 DNA: TGTGCCAGCAGCCTACAGGGGCGGGCGTCACCCCTCCACTTT
CDR3 protein: CASSLQGRASPLHF

V gene: TRBV18
clone size: -
CDR3 length: 16
D gene: TRBD1
J gene: TRBJ1-5
CDR3 DNA: TGTGCCAGCTCACCTCCAGGGGGCCCCTCCAATCAGCCCCAGCATTTT
CDR3 protein: CASSPPGGPSNQPQHF

V gene: TRBV27
clone size: -
CDR3 length: 13
D gene: TRBD1
J gene: TRBJ2-7
CDR3 DNA: TGTGCCAGCAACCGACAGGGCGGTCACGAGCAGTACTTC
CDR3 protein: CASNRQGGHEQYF

V gene: TRBV28
clone size: -
CDR3 length: 16
D gene: TRBD1
J gene: TRBJ2-2
CDR3 DNA: TGTGCCAGCAGTCCATCCGGGACAGGGAGCACCGGGGAGCTGTTTTTT
CDR3 protein: CASSPSGTGSTGELFF

V gene: TRBV5-1
clone size: -
CDR3 length: 14
D gene: -
J gene: TRBJ1-4
CDR3 DNA: TGCGCCAGCAGCTTGGATCAGATGAATGAAAAACTGTTTTTT
CDR3 protein: CASSLDQMNEKLFF

V gene: TRBV4-1
clone size: -
CDR3 length: 12
D gene: -
J gene: TRBJ2-4
CDR3 DNA: TGCGCCAGCAGCCAAGACGGAAACATTCAGTACTTC
CDR3 protein: CASSQDGNIQYF